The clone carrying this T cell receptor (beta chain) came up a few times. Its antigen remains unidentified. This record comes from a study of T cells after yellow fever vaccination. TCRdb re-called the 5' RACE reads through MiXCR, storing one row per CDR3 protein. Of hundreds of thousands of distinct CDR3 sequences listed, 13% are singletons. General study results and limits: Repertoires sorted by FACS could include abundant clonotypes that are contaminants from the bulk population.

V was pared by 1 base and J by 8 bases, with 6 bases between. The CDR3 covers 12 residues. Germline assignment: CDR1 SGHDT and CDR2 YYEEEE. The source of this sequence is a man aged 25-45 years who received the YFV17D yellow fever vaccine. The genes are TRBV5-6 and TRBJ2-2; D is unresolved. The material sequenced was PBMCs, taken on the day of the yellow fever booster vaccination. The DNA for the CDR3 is TGTGCCAGCAGCTTGCCGTGGGGGGAGCTGTTTTTT. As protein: CASSLPWGELFF.